This T cell receptor beta chain derives from a study of cytomegalovirus exposure and HLA in healthy donors. Study findings and constraints: Diagnosis of cytomegalovirus status made by the classifier reportedly showed high specificity and sensitivity.

Comment on this clone: Its antigen is undetermined.

PCR amplification relied on 60 Vbeta primers (plus 13 Jbeta primers). The data were produced by immunoSEQ multiplex PCR, yet TCRdb's version contains in-frame clones alone and is incomplete. In the table there are more than 85,000 clones, around 82% of which are singletons. The receptor was isolated from a woman aged 45-65 years in good health and CMV-seropositive. Source material: PBMCs.

The CDR3 DNA reads as TGCAGCATTGCCCCCGGTACTGAAGCTTTCTTT. Its protein is CSIAPGTEAFF. The chain has TRBV29-1 and TRBJ1-1; D unclear. The V gene's germline CDR1 is SQVTM and CDR2 ANQGSEA. This CDR3 has 11 residues. The V end lost 8 bases, the J end lost 5 bases, and 12 bases lay between the germline ends. The full variable domain, rest sourced from reference TRBV29-1 and TRBJ1-1, is SAVISQKPSRDICQRGTSLTIQCQVDSQVTMMFWYRQQPGQSLTLIATANQGSEATYESGFVIDKFPISRPNLTFSTLTVSNMSPEDSSIYLCSIAPGTEAFFGQGTRLTVV.